The 26 T cell receptor beta chains listed next were all sequenced from one sample in a study of blood T cell repertoires in COVID-19 (dated by TCRdb to about 2020). The library was produced with the immunoSEQ multiplex PCR assay. As stored in TCRdb, this immuneACCESS dataset retains in-frame rearrangements with V and J assigned. A fraction of the clones does not appear; measured against another copy, unresolved V genes explain less than half of the discrepancy, and the remainder lacks a known reason. The sample table shows more than 250,000 clones, and over 75% are seen once. The top ten hold 8.6% of the sample. Specimen: peripheral blood. Receptors originate from a human donor in a cohort sampled during active COVID-19.

The gene calls are TRBV5-4 and TRBJ2-1, with 8 bases fitting TRBD1. The trim removed 0 bases at V and 12 bases at J, leaving 5 bases unmatched. The germline V gene has CDR1 SGHNT and CDR2 YYREEE (reference sequence). This CDR3 is 13 amino acids long. The CDR3 region is CASSLVQGVRQFF. CDR3 in DNA: TGTGCCAGCAGCTTGGTACAGGGGGTAAGGCAGTTCTTC.

The chain combines TRBV3-1 (or the pseudogene TRBV3-2) with TRBJ2-2, with 11 bases fitting TRBD2. The germline V gene encodes CDR1 LGHDT and CDR2 YNNKEL (reference sequence). The CDR3 covers 16 residues. Germline trimming cut 1 base from V and 5 bases from J; bases unmatched to any gene: 3. CDR3 in DNA: TGTGCCAGCAGCCAAGTTTTAGCGGGAGGGACCGGGGAGCTGTTTTTT. This encodes CASSQVLAGGTGELFF.

V is TRBV3-1 (or the pseudogene TRBV3-2) and J is TRBJ1-3; 7 bases are shared with TRBD1. V shed 1 base, J shed 6 bases, and the junction held 6 bases outside the gene matches. Looked up from germline, CDR1 is LGHDT and CDR2 is YNNKEL (reference sequence). The CDR3 loop spans 15 amino acids. The CDR3 sequence is CASSQGVGGENTIYF. As DNA, the CDR3 is TGTGCCAGCAGCCAAGGGGTAGGGGGCGAAAACACCATATATTTT.

The chain has TRBV7-2 and TRBJ1-4; 8 bases are a match to TRBD1. V dropped 3 bases and J dropped 10; count of bases not matched to a gene: 10. The CDR3 consists of 15 residues. From germline, CDR1 is SGHTA and CDR2 FQGNSA. This CDR3 is CASSLTGADRGKLFF. The CDR3 DNA reads TGTGCCAGCAGCTTGACAGGGGCGGATCGTGGAAAACTGTTTTTT. Full variable domain (outside the CDR3, taken from reference TRBV7-2 and TRBJ1-4): GAGVSQSPSNKVTEKGKDVELRCDPISGHTALYWYRQSLGQGLEFLIYFQGNSAPDKSGLPSDRFSAERTGGSVSTLTIQRTQQEDSAVYLCASSLTGADRGKLFFGSGTQLSVL.

Here the CDR3 DNA reads TGTGCCAGCAGCCAAGATCGGCCTAGCGGGGGGCCGACAGATACGCAGTATTTT. Protein sequence: CASSQDRPSGGPTDTQYF. The rearrangement links TRBV4-2 to TRBJ2-3; 11 positions agree with TRBD2. CDR1 LGHNA and CDR2 YNFKEQ come from the germline V gene. J was trimmed by 3 bases and V by 0 bases; bases with no gene match: 8. This CDR3 has 18 residues.

The CDR3 loop reads CASSYSGTGSAEAFF. In nucleotides, the CDR3 is TGTGCCAGCAGTTACTCGGGGACAGGGTCTGCTGAAGCTTTCTTT. The chain has TRBV6-5 and TRBJ1-1, with 9 positions matching TRBD1. The CDR3 is made up of 15 amino acids. The V gene's germline CDR1 is MNHEY and CDR2 SVGAGI. J gave up 6 bases and V 0 bases, and 5 bases lay outside the gene matches.

The chain links TRBV6-5 to TRBJ1-2, with 10 bases that match TRBD1. The CDR3 extends over 15 amino acids. Germline V lookup: CDR1 MNHEY, CDR2 SVGAGI. V shed 4 bases and J 8 bases; nucleotides not matched to a gene: 10. The CDR3 sequence is CASSSRQGASGGYTF. The CDR3 bases are TGTGCCAGCAGTTCCAGACAGGGGGCGTCTGGGGGCTACACCTTC.

This clone was picked up one time. The J gene is TRBJ2-3, the V gene TRBV3-1 (or the pseudogene TRBV3-2); TRBD2 matches 10 bases. This CDR3 spans 15 amino acids. With 6 bases clipped from V and 4 bases from J, the junction kept 7 bases outside the gene matches. Germline V gene sequence: CDR1 LGHDT, CDR2 YNNKEL (reference sequence). CDR3 sequence (DNA): TGTGCCAGCAGGCTCAGCGGGAGGGATCCAGATACGCAGTATTTT. It specifies CASRLSGRDPDTQYF.

This chain links TRBV2 with TRBJ1-2; possible D gene TRBD1, 6 bases. Germline V gives CDR1 SNHLY, CDR2 FYNNEI. V lost 2 bases, J lost 4 bases, and 11 bases lay in between. The CDR3 sequence is 14 residues long. The DNA for the CDR3 is TGTGCCAGCAGTGAATTGTCAGGGGCCTATGGCTACACCTTC. This codes for CASSELSGAYGYTF.

The gene calls are TRBV6-5 and TRBJ2-2; 7 bases fit TRBD2. The CDR3 consists of 15 residues. V was clipped by 4 bases and J by 0 bases; unmatched bases: 2. Per germline, CDR1 MNHEY and CDR2 SVGAGI. This CDR3 is CASSWGGANTGELFF. CDR3 coding DNA: TGTGCCAGCAGTTGGGGGGGTGCGAACACCGGGGAGCTGTTTTTT.

This clone was seen just once. The chain links TRBV29-1 to TRBJ2-3; 9 bases are shared with TRBD2. With 3 bases clipped from V and 7 bases from J, the junction kept 2 bases outside the gene matches. This CDR3 has 12 amino acids. CDR1 and CDR2 from the germline V gene are SQVTM and ANQGSEA. The CDR3 region is CSVELAGYTQYF. CDR3 DNA: TGCAGCGTTGAGCTAGCGGGGTATACGCAGTATTTT.

The rearrangement uses TRBV10-3 and TRBJ2-7, with 14 bases identical to TRBD2. The CDR3 loop spans 16 amino acids. Trimming at V came to 3 bases and at J to 3 bases, leaving 4 bases not matched to a gene. Germline loops: CDR1 ENHRY, CDR2 SYGVKD. CDR3 loop: CAISDPGTSGGYEQYF. Written as DNA, the CDR3 is TGTGCCATCAGTGACCCCGGGACTAGCGGGGGCTACGAGCAGTACTTC.

This clone was recorded a few times. DNA of the CDR3: TGTGCCAGCTCACGAGGGCCCAACTATGGCTACACCTTC. This sequence encodes CASSRGPNYGYTF. The chain combines TRBV18 with TRBJ1-2; D is unclear. Trimming removed 4 bases at V and 2 bases at J, with 8 bases between. Germline loops: CDR1 KGHSH, CDR2 LQKENI. The CDR3 is 13 residues long.

The sample holds many counts of this clone. The chain recombines TRBV7-2 with TRBJ1-1; D gene ambiguous. V lost 5 bases to trimming and J lost 5 bases, with 12 bases between them. Germline assignment: CDR1 SGHTA and CDR2 FQGNSA. The CDR3 spans 13 residues. CDR3 amino acids: CASSPRRRTEAFF. CDR3 sequence (DNA): TGTGCCAGCAGCCCCCGGAGGAGGACTGAAGCTTTCTTT.

Comment on this clone: Other DNA sequences within the sample encode an identical CDR3. The chain has TRBV3-1 (or the pseudogene TRBV3-2) and TRBJ1-3; D is possibly TRBD1 (6 bases). The V gene's germline CDR1 is LGHDT and CDR2 YNNKEL (reference sequence). This CDR3 has 14 residues. V lost 1 base and J lost 2, with 6 bases in between. Here the CDR3 DNA reads TGTGCCAGCAGCCAAGCAGGGGCTGGAAACACCATATATTTT. It codes for CASSQAGAGNTIYF.

The V gene is TRBV5-1, the J gene TRBJ2-2, with 13 bases matching TRBD2. Unmatched junction bases numbered 12, after V lost 1 base and J lost 3 bases. The CDR3 totals 20 residues. Germline V gene data show CDR1 as SGHRS and CDR2 as YFSETQ. CDR3 protein: CASSLSVLAGGPWDTGELFF. The CDR3 coding sequence is TGCGCCAGCAGCTTGTCGGTACTAGCGGGAGGGCCGTGGGACACCGGGGAGCTGTTTTTT.

CDR3 coding DNA: TGTGCCAGCAGTTTAATCGACACAGGGCCCGGGGGCTACACCTTC. The encoded protein is CASSLIDTGPGGYTF. V and J are TRBV28 and TRBJ1-2; D may be TRBD1 (6 bases). Germline V gene sequence: CDR1 MDHEN, CDR2 SYDVKM. Trimming left V 2 bases short and J 8 bases short, with 18 bases between. This CDR3 region has 15 residues.

V and J are TRBV5-5 and TRBJ1-1; no clear D. The germline gives CDR1 SGHKS, CDR2 YYEKEE (reference sequence). The CDR3 totals 16 residues. V was shortened by 2 bases and J by 2 bases, with 16 bases between the two germline ends. CDR3 amino acids: CASSLTGKVSNTEAFF. The CDR3 region has the DNA TGTGCCAGCAGCTTAACGGGAAAGGTCTCTAACACTGAAGCTTTCTTT.

J is TRBJ1-2 and V is TRBV6-5; 11 bases agree with TRBD1. The CDR3 extends over 15 amino acids. Germline V gene lookup returns CDR1 MNHEY and CDR2 SVGAGI. The V gene end was trimmed by 3 bases and the J gene end by 4 bases; junction bases not matched to a gene: 4. Here the CDR3 reads CASSYGQGALYGYTF. CDR3 bases: TGTGCCAGCAGTTATGGACAGGGGGCTCTCTATGGCTACACCTTC.

The genes are TRBV3-1 (or the pseudogene TRBV3-2) and TRBJ2-6; no firm D call. There are 14 residues in the CDR3. Germline values: CDR1 LGHDT, CDR2 YNNKEL (reference sequence). V was trimmed by 4 bases and J by 1 base, leaving 5 bases between them. The CDR3 nucleotides are TGTGCCAGCAGCCGGGCTTCTGGGGCCAACGTCCTGACTTTC. Its translation is CASSRASGANVLTF.

This clone has a handful of counts. The rearrangement links TRBV5-1 to TRBJ1-6, with 7 bases lining up with TRBD1. The CDR3 is made up of 14 amino acids. The germline V gene has CDR1 SGHRS and CDR2 YFSETQ. Trimming removed 2 bases from V and 5 bases from J; junction bases left unmatched: 1. CDR3: CASSFGQDNSPLHF. As DNA, the CDR3 is TGCGCCAGCAGCTTTGGACAGGATAATTCACCCCTCCACTTT.

This clone was detected once. The chain recombines TRBV7-2 with TRBJ1-5, with D perhaps matching TRBD1 (5 bases). Trimming left V 5 bases short and J 2 bases short, with 10 bases between. Germline V gene data show CDR1 as SGHTA and CDR2 as FQGNSA. This CDR3 region has 14 residues. In DNA form, the CDR3 reads TGTGCCAGCAGCCCACAGGACGGCAATCAGCCCCAGCATTTT. This codes for CASSPQDGNQPQHF.

The chain couples TRBV2 to TRBJ2-6; 7 bases fit TRBD2. CDR1 and CDR2 from the germline V gene are SNHLY and FYNNEI. This CDR3 spans 18 amino acids. Trimming took 8 bases from V and 1 from J; bases not matched to a gene: 14. The CDR3 here is CASSLTGGPSSGANVLTF. CDR3 sequence (DNA): TGTGCCAGCTCACTAACGGGGGGACCCTCATCTGGGGCCAACGTCCTGACTTTC.

This rearrangement joins TRBV6-6 to TRBJ2-4, with D possibly TRBD2 on 6 matching bases. The CDR3 extends over 11 amino acids. CDR1 is MNHNY and CDR2 is SVGAGI in the germline V gene (reference sequence). Trimming stripped 9 bases from V and 9 bases from J, with 12 bases between. The CDR3: CASNAGGIQYF. CDR3 nucleotides: TGTGCCAGTAATGCCGGGGGCATTCAGTACTTC.

This chain connects TRBV6-1 to TRBJ2-3; D not resolved. The CDR3 is 14 residues long. CDR1 and CDR2 from the germline V gene are MNHNS and SASEGT. V was shortened by 1 base and J by 0 bases, with 5 bases between the two germline ends. CDR3 loop: CASSEGPSTDTQYF. For the CDR3, the DNA is TGTGCCAGCAGTGAAGGGCCGAGCACAGATACGCAGTATTTT.

This clone was seen repeatedly, ten times or more. The V call is TRBV29-1, the J call TRBJ2-2; D is perhaps TRBD2 (6 bases). In germline, CDR1 is SQVTM, CDR2 ANQGSEA. V lost 2 bases and J 5 bases, leaving 12 bases between the germline ends. The CDR3 contains 14 residues. The CDR3 here is CSVEPGVGTGELFF. CDR3 sequence (DNA): TGCAGCGTTGAACCGGGAGTTGGAACCGGGGAGCTGTTTTTT.